These 7 T cell receptor beta chains share one sample of origin, sequenced in a study of T cells in Graves' hyperthyroidism and ophthalmopathy. It was RNA transcripts that yielded the amplified TCR beta CDR3 regions. The HTBI primer set served for first-round RT-PCR of the TCR CDR3. TCRdb processed the multiplex PCR reads anew with MiXCR; each CDR3 protein has one entry. The table shows around 760,000 distinct CDR3 sequences, with under 45% occurring only once. Source material: blood. These receptors came from a woman between 35 and 50 years old with Graves' hyperthyroidism.

The chain has TRBV5-6 and TRBJ2-5, with 7 bases aligning to TRBD2. The CDR3 is 13 residues long. The germline CDR1 and CDR2 sequences are SGHDT and YYEEEE. After removal of 7 bases from V and 2 bases from J, the junction contained 5 bases not matched to a gene. CDR3: CASLRGLQETQYF. CDR3 nucleotide sequence: TGTGCCAGCTTGCGGGGACTACAAGAGACCCAGTACTTC. Using reference TRBV5-6 and TRBJ2-5 for the parts outside the CDR3, the full variable domain is DAGVTQSPTHLIKTRGQQVTLRCSPKSGHDTVSWYQQALGQGPQFIFQYYEEEERQRGNFPDRFSGHQFPNYSSELNVNALLLGDSALYLCASLRGLQETQYFGPGTRLLVL.

The rearrangement joins TRBV11-1 to TRBJ2-1; 7 nucleotides match TRBD2. The CDR3 consists of 16 residues. Germline CDR1 and CDR2: SGHAT and FQDESV (reference sequence). Trimming removed 2 bases from V and 7 bases from J; junction bases left unmatched: 11. CDR3 protein: CASSLRSGLYMNEQFF. DNA of the CDR3: TGTGCCAGCAGCTTACGTAGCGGGCTTTACATGAATGAGCAGTTCTTC.

This clonotype was detected many times. J is TRBJ1-2 and V is TRBV10-3; no firm D call. The CDR3 loop spans 11 amino acids. Germline CDR1 reads ENHRY; CDR2 reads SYGVKD. Trimming cost V 4 bases and J 5 bases, with 5 bases left between them. The CDR3 DNA is TGTGCCATCAGTGGAACGTATGGCTACACCTTC. Amino acid sequence: CAISGTYGYTF.

The chain employs TRBV10-3 and TRBJ2-6; D is ambiguous. The CDR3 runs to 13 residues. The germline gives CDR1 ENHRY, CDR2 SYGVKD. The V end lost 6 bases, the J end lost 3 bases, and 6 bases lay between the germline ends. In DNA form, the CDR3 reads TGTGCCATCAGCCCCGGTGGGGCCAACGTCCTGACTTTC. This gives the protein CAISPGGANVLTF.

This clonotype was observed many times. This chain joins TRBV7-2 and TRBJ2-7; 10 nucleotides match TRBD1. Germline V gene lookup returns CDR1 SGHTA and CDR2 FQGNSA. Unmatched junction bases numbered 1, after V lost 3 bases and J lost 2 bases. The CDR3 extends over 14 amino acids. The CDR3 DNA is TGTGCCAGCAGCTTTGGGACAGGGGCCTACGAGCAGTACTTC. It specifies CASSFGTGAYEQYF.

This clonotype came up many times. This chain uses TRBV5-1 with TRBJ2-2; 10 bases are shared with TRBD2. V was clipped by 5 bases and J by 4 bases; unmatched bases: 5. Germline loops: CDR1 SGHRS, CDR2 YFSETQ. The CDR3 extends over 15 amino acids. The chain's CDR3 is CASRASGGVTGELFF. For the CDR3, the DNA is TGCGCCAGCAGGGCTAGCGGGGGTGTCACCGGGGAGCTGTTTTTT.

To note about this clonotype: This may come from a read error, since a much larger clone is one base off. This chain connects TRBV19 to TRBJ1-1, with 7 bases matching TRBD1. From germline, CDR1 is LNHDA and CDR2 SQIVND (reference sequence). CDR3 length: 14 residues. DNA of the CDR3: TGTGCCAGTAGTTTCCTACAGGGGACCACTGAAGCTTCCTTT. This codes for CASSFLQGTTEASF.